This T cell receptor beta chain stems from a study of shared clonotypes between healthy human individuals. Looked up from germline, CDR1 is SGHTS and CDR2 is YDEGEE. CDR3 length: 20 amino acids. Trimming removed 0 bases at V and 0 bases at J, with 19 bases between. TCRdb's copy holds only in-frame clones and misses some; the assay was immunoSEQ multiplex PCR. The sample comprises some 95,000 clones, about two thirds of which are singletons, and roughly 40% rests with the top ten. The rearrangement joins TRBV5-8 to TRBJ2-6; no clear D gene. The clonotype was recovered from a man aged 25-45 years in good health. Material for sequencing was memory CD8+ T cells sorted from blood. Subset indicated: CD45RO+ cells pooled with CCR7-negative TemRA cells. The CDR3 bases are TGTGCCAGCAGCTTGGAACGGCGAACAGATAGACTCTCTGGGGCCAACGTCCTGACTTTC. Protein sequence: CASSLERRTDRLSGANVLTF.